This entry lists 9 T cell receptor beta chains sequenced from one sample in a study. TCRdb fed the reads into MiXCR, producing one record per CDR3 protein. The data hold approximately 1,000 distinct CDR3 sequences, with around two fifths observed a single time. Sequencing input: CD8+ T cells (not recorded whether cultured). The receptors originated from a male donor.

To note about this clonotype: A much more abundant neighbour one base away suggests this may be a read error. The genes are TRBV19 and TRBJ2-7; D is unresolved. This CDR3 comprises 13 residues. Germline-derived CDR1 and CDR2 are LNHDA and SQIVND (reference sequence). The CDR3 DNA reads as TGTGTCAGTAGTTTCCGTGCCTCCTACGAGCAGTACTTC. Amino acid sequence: CVSSFRASYEQYF.

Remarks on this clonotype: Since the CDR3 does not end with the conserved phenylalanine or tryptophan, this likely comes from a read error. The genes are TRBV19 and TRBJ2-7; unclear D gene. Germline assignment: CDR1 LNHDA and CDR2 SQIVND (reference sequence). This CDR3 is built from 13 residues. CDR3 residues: CACSIRSTYEQYS. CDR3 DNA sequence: TGTGCCTGTAGTATCCGCAGCACCTACGAGCAGTACTCC.

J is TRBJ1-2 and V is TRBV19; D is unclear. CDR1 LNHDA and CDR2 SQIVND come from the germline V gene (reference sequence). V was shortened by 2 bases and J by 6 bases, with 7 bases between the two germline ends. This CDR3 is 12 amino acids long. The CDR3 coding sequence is TGTGCCAGTAGTATAAGCGTAGATGGCTACACCTTC. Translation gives CASSISVDGYTF.

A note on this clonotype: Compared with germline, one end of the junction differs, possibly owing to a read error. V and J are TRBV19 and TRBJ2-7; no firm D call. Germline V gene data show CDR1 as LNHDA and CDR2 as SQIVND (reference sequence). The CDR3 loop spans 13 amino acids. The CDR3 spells CAGSTRSPYEQYF. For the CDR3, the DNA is TGTGCCGGTAGTACCCGGTCACCCTACGAGCAGTACTTC.

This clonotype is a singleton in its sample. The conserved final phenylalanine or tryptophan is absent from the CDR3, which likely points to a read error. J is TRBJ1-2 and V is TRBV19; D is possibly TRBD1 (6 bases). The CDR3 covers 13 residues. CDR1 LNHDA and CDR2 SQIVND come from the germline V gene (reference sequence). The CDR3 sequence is CASGIKTGCGYTS. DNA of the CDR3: TGTGCCAGTGGTATCAAAACAGGGTGTGGTTACACCTCC.

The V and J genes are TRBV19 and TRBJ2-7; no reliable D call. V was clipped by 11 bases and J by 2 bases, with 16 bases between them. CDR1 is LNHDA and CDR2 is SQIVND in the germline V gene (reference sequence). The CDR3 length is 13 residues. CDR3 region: CASSLRSPYEQYF. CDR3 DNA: TGTGCCTCCTCTCTTAGGAGCCCCTACGAGCAGTACTTC.

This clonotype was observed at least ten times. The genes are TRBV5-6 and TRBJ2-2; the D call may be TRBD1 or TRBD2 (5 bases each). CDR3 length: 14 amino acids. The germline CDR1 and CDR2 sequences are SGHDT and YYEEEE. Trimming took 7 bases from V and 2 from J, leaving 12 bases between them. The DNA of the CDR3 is TGTGCCAGCTCGGGACCAACTAACACCGGGGAGCTGTTTTTT. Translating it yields CASSGPTNTGELFF.

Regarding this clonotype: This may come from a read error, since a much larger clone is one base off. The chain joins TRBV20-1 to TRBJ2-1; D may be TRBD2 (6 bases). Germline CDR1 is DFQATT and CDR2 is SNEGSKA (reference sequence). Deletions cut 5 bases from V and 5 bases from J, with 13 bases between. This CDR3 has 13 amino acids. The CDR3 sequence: CSARGANNNEQFF. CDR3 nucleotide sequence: TGCAGTGCTCGCGGGGCTAATAACAATGAGCAGTTCTTC.

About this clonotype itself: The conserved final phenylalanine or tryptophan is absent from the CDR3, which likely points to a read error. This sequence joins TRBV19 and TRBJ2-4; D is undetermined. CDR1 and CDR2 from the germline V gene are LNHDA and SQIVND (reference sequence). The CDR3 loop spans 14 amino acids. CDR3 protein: CASSISTAKSIQYL. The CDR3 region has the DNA TGTGCCAGTAGTATCTCTACTGCCAAAAGCATTCAGTACCTC.